This TCR beta chain is from a study of Graves' ophthalmopathy and Graves' hyperthyroidism. Scientists amplified the TCR beta CDR3 regions from RNA transcripts. HTBI-primed first-round RT-PCR preceded second-round multiplex PCR. TCRdb itself ran the multiplex PCR reads through MiXCR, one entry per CDR3 protein. The profile shows about 620,000 distinct CDR3 sequences, 20% to 25% of them singletons. Other autoimmune diseases, uncontrolled infections, pregnancy or lactation led to the exclusion of patients. What was sequenced was peripheral blood. The receptor comes from a woman younger than 30 with stable Graves' hyperthyroidism. Some clones in this sample may be carry-over from other donors' samples.

In DNA form, the CDR3 reads TGTGCCAGCAGTTACTCAGGGGGAGACGGAAACACCATATATTTT. This encodes CASSYSGGDGNTIYF. J is TRBJ1-3 and V is TRBV6-5; a weak D match, TRBD1 (6 bases). V shed 0 bases and J shed 4 bases, with 10 bases lying between them. This CDR3 has 15 amino acids. Germline V CDR1 and CDR2: MNHEY, SVGAGI.